The entry below describes one TCR beta chain. The target of this receptor is not known. The record has no base qualities; no much larger clone is one base away. The data were taken from a study of T-cell reconstitution after alpha-beta-depleted transplantation in children (dated by TCRdb to 2016 to 2017). For context, the study as a whole: Using TCR repertoire profiling, the study quantitatively followed how T-cell immune reconstitution unfolded in children after TCRalphabeta/CD19-depleted allogeneic hematopoietic cell transplantation.

Libraries were constructed by PCR. The sequencer was an Illumina HiSeq 2500. TCR libraries were prepared with molecular barcoding, using unique molecular identifiers to normalize TCRbeta repertoire quantification. TCRdb handled the public reads itself, with Q25 trimming in fastp and clone calling in MiXCR, and kept productive beta chains. Each CDR3 protein appears once, grouped with its most common genes and DNA. Within this sample are a few hundred thousand distinct CDR3 sequences, with 15% to 20% of them counted one time only. More than 2.5% of the sample belongs to the ten largest clones. The germline V gene gives CDR1 as SGHTA and CDR2 as FQGTGA. Trimming leaves V shorter by 0 bases and J shorter by 5 bases, with the junction holding 9 bases beyond the gene matches. The CDR3, from cysteine to phenylalanine, totals 16 residues. Only the CDR3 part of the read is kept: 48 bases, read in frame from the first base.

The material was PBMCs from the stem cell graft donor, obtained from the stem cell graft. The chain employs TRBV7-3 and TRBJ1-2, and TRBD1 aligns with 7 junction nucleotides. This TCR was sampled from a human donor who donated a stem cell graft to a child with acute lymphoblastic leukemia. The CDR3 sequence is CASSLTTGGTEYGYTF. Here is the DNA: TGTGCCAGCAGCTTAACGACGGGAGGGACAGAGTATGGCTACACCTTC.